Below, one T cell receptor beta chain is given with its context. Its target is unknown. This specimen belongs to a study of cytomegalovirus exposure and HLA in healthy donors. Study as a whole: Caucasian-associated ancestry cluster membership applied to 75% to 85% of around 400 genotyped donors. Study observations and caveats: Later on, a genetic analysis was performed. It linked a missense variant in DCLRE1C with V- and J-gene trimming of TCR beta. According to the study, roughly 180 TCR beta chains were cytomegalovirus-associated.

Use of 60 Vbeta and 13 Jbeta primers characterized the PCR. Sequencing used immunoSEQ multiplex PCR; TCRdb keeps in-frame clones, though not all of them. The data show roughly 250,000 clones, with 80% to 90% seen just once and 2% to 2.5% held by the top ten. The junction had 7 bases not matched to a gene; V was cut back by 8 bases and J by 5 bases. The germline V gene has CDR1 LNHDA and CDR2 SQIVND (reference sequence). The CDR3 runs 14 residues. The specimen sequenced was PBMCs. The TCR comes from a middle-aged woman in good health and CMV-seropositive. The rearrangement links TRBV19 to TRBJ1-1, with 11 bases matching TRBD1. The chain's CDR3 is CASGQGAWGTEAFF. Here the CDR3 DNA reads TGTGCCAGTGGACAGGGGGCGTGGGGTACTGAAGCTTTCTTT.